The 5 T cell receptor beta chains in this list originate from one sample, sequenced in a study of beta chain features in type 1 diabetes (dated 2018 in TCRdb). Library method: the immunoSEQ multiplex PCR assay. The High Capacity cDNA Reverse Transcription Kit was used to reverse transcribe all of the isolated RNA, meaning that expressed TCRB transcripts were what got sequenced. Imported from immuneACCESS, the table was reduced by TCRdb to in-frame sequences with V and J called. These copies leave out some clones; in studies compared against another copy, an unresolved V gene accounts for under half, and the cause of the remainder is not known. Within this sample are tens of thousands of clones, with roughly 34% of them counted one time only. The biggest ten clones account for over 0.35% of the sample. Sequencing was performed on stem cell memory CD4+ T cells from blood. The cell subset or site label corresponds to: stem cell-like memory CD4+ T cells. The receptors derive from a woman aged 18-29 years in good health.

This chain links TRBV6-1 with TRBJ2-7; a possible D gene is TRBD2 (6 bases). Germline V CDR1 and CDR2: MNHNS, SASEGT. Trimming stripped 0 bases from V and 1 base from J, with 16 bases between. This CDR3 contains 17 residues. This CDR3 is CASSEAISGSVSYEQYF. Written as DNA, the CDR3 is TGTGCCAGCAGTGAAGCAATTAGCGGCTCTGTTTCCTACGAGCAGTACTTC.

The V gene is TRBV7-3, the J gene TRBJ2-5; 9 bases are a match to TRBD2. J lost 1 base, V lost 5 bases, and 14 bases had no gene match. From germline, CDR1 is SGHTA and CDR2 FQGTGA. This CDR3 region has 18 residues. CDR3 in amino acids: CASSPRDTAGGCQETQYF. The CDR3 bases are TGTGCCAGCAGCCCCAGAGATACAGCGGGGGGATGCCAAGAGACCCAGTACTTC. Based on the CDR3 plus reference TRBV7-3 and TRBJ2-5, the full variable domain is GAGVSQTPSNKVTEKGKYVELRCDPISGHTALYWYRQSLGQGPEFLIYFQGTGAADDSGLPNDRFFAVRPEGSVSTLKIQRTERGDSAVYLCASSPRDTAGGCQETQYFGPGTRLLVL.

The chain is built from TRBV4-1 and TRBJ2-5; D is undetermined. The CDR3 consists of 16 residues. V lost 1 base to trimming and J lost 2 bases, with 14 bases between them. Germline CDR1 MGHRA, CDR2 YSYEKL. CDR3 residues: CASSQGFISDQETQYF. The CDR3 coding sequence is TGCGCCAGCAGCCAAGGGTTCATTTCAGATCAAGAGACCCAGTACTTC.

The J gene is TRBJ2-3, the V gene TRBV11-2; 10 bases line up with TRBD2. The CDR3 covers 18 residues. CDR1 and CDR2 from the germline V gene are SGHAT and FQNNGV. V lost 1 base, J lost 2 bases, and 9 bases stayed unmatched. The CDR3 sequence is CASSLGGGGTSATDTQYF. CDR3 DNA sequence: TGTGCCAGCAGCTTAGGAGGGGGGGGGACTAGCGCCACAGATACGCAGTATTTT.

The V call is TRBV5-1, the J call TRBJ2-5; TRBD2 might be the D (7 bases). The CDR3 extends over 16 amino acids. The germline V gene has CDR1 SGHRS and CDR2 YFSETQ. The V end was cut by 3 bases, the J end by 5 bases, with 20 bases between. This CDR3 reads CASSSGLGGGGETQYF. For the CDR3, the DNA is TGCGCCAGCAGCTCTGGACTAGGGGGGGGCGGCGAGACCCAGTACTTC. The complete variable domain, with remaining parts taken from reference TRBV5-1 and TRBJ2-5, reads KAGVTQTPRYLIKTRGQQVTLSCSPISGHRSVSWYQQTPGQGLQFLFEYFSETQRNKGNFPGRFSGRQFSNSRSEMNVSTLELGDSALYLCASSSGLGGGGETQYFGPGTRLLVL.